The 8 T cell receptor beta chains below all came from one sample that was sequenced in a study of spatial heterogeneity in lung cancer. Time point reported: sample taken at primary tumor resection. The sequenced material consisted of unsorted whole RNA from tumor, nontumor lung or frozen PBMC. MiXCR, applied by TCRdb to the 5' RACE reads, yields one record per CDR3 protein. The repertoire has roughly 79,000 distinct CDR3 sequences, 10% to 15% of them found once; the top ten carry 4.5% to 5.5%. The specimen was PBMCs, collected at surgery. The origin of the receptors is a male donor with early-stage non-small cell lung cancer.

This clonotype was observed a handful of times. The chain couples TRBV20-1 to TRBJ2-5; D ambiguous. The germline CDR1 and CDR2 sequences are DFQATT and SNEGSKA (reference sequence). Trimming removed 6 bases from V and 0 bases from J, with 14 bases in between. The length of the CDR3 is 14 residues. CDR3 sequence: CSAQDPVDQETQYF. The CDR3 coding sequence is TGCAGTGCCCAAGACCCCGTGGACCAAGAGACCCAGTACTTC.

This clonotype showed up just a few times. This chain uses TRBV3-1 with TRBJ2-7; D might be TRBD1 (6 bases). V lost 4 bases and J 6 bases, leaving 13 bases between the germline ends. The CDR3 totals 13 residues. Per the germline V gene, CDR1 is LGHDT and CDR2 is YNNKEL (reference sequence). The CDR3 DNA follows: TGTGCCAGCAGCCCCTACAGGGATTTCGAGCAGTACTTC. Protein product: CASSPYRDFEQYF.

The V and J genes are TRBV4-1 and TRBJ2-3, with D perhaps matching TRBD1 (6 bases). The V end lost 2 bases, the J end lost 6 bases, and 12 bases lay between the germline ends. Germline V gives CDR1 MGHRA, CDR2 YSYEKL. The CDR3 totals 14 residues. CDR3 sequence reads: CASSQNRATDTQYF. The CDR3, as DNA: TGCGCCAGCAGCCAAAACAGGGCGACCGATACGCAGTATTTT.

This clonotype was detected a few times. The rearrangement links TRBV5-1 to TRBJ2-3; 9 bases map to TRBD2. The germline V gene encodes CDR1 SGHRS and CDR2 YFSETQ. The junction had 13 bases not matched to a gene; V was cut back by 4 bases and J by 7 bases. The CDR3 loop spans 16 amino acids. The CDR3 DNA sequence: TGCGCCAGCAGCCCATCCGGGACTAGCTCACCAAATACGCAGTATTTT. Residues: CASSPSGTSSPNTQYF.

The chain uses TRBV11-2 and TRBJ2-5; D gene ambiguous. The germline gives CDR1 SGHAT, CDR2 FQNNGV. V was shortened by 6 bases and J by 7 bases, with 15 bases between the two germline ends. The length of the CDR3 is 13 residues. CDR3 region: CASSSRPGGTQYF. CDR3 nucleotides: TGTGCCAGCAGTTCTCGCCCCGGTGGGACCCAGTACTTC. Full variable domain (outside the CDR3, taken from reference TRBV11-2 and TRBJ2-5): EAGVAQSPRYKIIEKRQSVAFWCNPISGHATLYWYQQILGQGPKLLIQFQNNGVVDDSQLPKDRFSAERLKGVDSTLKIQPAKLEDSAVYLCASSSRPGGTQYFGPGTRLLVL.

A few counts support this clonotype. The chain joins TRBV7-9 to TRBJ1-1, with D maybe TRBD1 (6 bases). CDR1 and CDR2 from the germline V gene are SEHNR and FQNEAQ (reference sequence). The CDR3 spans 13 residues. With 6 bases removed from V and 7 bases from J, the gap between germline ends came to 15 bases. As DNA, the CDR3 is TGTGCCAGCAGTATAGGACAGAATGATGAAGCTTTCTTT. This gives the protein CASSIGQNDEAFF.

The rearrangement joins TRBV12-3 or TRBV12-4 to TRBJ2-2, with TRBD2 matching over 7 bases. After removal of 6 bases from V and 4 bases from J, the junction contained 11 bases not matched to a gene. The CDR3 length is 16 residues. The CDR3 bases are TGTGCCAGCAGAGAAGGGCTTTGGGGGGGCACCGGGGAGCTGTTTTTT. Translating gives CASREGLWGGTGELFF.

This clonotype was recorded at least ten times. This chain connects TRBV24-1 to TRBJ2-7; a weak D match, TRBD2 (6 bases). Germline CDR1 reads KGHDR; CDR2 reads SFDVKD. The length of the CDR3 is 13 residues. V lost 8 bases, J lost 7 bases, and 17 bases lay in between. CDR3 region: CATTPGAGREQYF. DNA for the CDR3: TGTGCCACCACCCCTGGGGCGGGGAGAGAGCAGTACTTC.